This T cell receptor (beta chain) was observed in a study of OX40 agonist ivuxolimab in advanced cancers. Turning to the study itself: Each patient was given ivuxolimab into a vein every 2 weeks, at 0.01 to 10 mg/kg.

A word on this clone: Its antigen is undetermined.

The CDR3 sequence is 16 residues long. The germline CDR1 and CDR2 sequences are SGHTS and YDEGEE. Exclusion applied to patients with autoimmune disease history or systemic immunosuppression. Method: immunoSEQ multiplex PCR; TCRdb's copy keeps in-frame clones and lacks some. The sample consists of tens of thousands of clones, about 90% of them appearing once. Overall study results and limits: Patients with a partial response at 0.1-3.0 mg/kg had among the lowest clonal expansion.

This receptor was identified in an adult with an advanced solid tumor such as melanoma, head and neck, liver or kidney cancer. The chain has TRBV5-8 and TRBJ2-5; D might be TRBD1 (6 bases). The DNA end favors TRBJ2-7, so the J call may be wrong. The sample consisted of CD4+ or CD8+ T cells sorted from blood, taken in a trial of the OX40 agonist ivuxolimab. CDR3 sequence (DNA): TGTGCCAGCAGCTTGGCTCGCTTGACAGGTTCCTACGAGCAGTACTTC. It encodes CASSLARLTGSYEQYF.